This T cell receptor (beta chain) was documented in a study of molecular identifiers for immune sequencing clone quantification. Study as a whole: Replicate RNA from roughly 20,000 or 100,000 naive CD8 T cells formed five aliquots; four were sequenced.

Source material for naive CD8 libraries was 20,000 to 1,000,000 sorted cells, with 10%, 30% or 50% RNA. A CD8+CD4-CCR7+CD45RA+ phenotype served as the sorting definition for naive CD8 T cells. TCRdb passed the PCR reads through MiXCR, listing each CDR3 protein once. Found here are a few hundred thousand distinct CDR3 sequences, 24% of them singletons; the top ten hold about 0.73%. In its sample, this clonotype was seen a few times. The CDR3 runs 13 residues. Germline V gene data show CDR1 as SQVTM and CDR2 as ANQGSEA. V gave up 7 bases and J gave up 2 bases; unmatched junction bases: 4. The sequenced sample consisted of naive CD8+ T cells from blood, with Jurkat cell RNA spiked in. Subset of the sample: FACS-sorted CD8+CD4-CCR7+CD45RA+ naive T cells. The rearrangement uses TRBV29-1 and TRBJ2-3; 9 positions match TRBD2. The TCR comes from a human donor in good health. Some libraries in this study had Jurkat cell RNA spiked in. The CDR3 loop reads CSGRLADTDTQYF. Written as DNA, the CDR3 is TGCAGCGGCCGACTAGCGGACACAGATACGCAGTATTTT.